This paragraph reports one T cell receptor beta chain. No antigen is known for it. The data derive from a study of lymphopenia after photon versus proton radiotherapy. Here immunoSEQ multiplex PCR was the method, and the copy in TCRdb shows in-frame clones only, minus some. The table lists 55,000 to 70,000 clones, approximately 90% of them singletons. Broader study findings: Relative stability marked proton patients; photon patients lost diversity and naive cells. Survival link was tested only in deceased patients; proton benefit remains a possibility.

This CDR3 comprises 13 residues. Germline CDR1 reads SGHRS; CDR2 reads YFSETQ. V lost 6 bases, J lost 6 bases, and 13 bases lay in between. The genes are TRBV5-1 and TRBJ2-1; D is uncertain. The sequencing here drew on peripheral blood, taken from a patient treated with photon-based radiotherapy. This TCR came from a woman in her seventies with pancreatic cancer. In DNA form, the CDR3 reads TGCGCCAGCACCAACCTCATTAGCAATGAGCAGTTCTTC. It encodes CASTNLISNEQFF.